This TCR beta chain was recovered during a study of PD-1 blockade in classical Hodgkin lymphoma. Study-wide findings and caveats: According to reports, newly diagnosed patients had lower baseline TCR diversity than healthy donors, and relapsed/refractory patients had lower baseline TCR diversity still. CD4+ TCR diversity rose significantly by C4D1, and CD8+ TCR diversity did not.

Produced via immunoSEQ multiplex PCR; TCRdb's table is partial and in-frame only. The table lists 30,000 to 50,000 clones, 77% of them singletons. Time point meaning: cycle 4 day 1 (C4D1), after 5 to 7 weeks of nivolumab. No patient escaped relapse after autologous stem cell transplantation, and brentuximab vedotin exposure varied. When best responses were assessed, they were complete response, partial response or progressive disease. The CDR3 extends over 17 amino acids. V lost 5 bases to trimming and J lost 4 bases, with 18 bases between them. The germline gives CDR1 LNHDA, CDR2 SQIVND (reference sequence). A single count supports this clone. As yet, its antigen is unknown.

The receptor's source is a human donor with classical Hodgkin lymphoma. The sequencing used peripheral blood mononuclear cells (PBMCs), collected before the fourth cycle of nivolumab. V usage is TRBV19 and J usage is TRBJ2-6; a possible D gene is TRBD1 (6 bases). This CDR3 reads CASSSHLNRAGANVLTF. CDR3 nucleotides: TGTGCCAGTAGTTCGCATCTAAACAGGGCCGGGGCCAACGTCCTGACTTTC.